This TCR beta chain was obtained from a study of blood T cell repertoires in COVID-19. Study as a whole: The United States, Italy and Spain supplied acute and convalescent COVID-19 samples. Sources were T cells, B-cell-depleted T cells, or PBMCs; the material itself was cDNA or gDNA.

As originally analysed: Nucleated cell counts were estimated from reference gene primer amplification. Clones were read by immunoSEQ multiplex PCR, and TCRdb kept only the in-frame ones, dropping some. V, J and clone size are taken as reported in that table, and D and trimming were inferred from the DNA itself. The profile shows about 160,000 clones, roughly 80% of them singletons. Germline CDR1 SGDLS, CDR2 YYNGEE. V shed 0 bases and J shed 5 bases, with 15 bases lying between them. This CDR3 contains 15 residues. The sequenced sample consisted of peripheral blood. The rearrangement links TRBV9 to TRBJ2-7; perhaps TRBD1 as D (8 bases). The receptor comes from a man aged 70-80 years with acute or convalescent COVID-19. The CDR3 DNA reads TGTGCCAGCAGCGTAGGGACAGGGAGGGATCACGAGCAGTACTTC. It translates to CASSVGTGRDHEQYF.